This TCR beta chain was obtained from a study of tumor-infiltrating lymphocytes in primary liver carcinoma. Total RNA and DNA came together from roughly 20-30 mg of bulk tissue without cell sorting. With regard to this clonotype: The junction does not match germline at one end; this may be a read error.

Using a constant-region primer together with ProtoScript II reverse transcriptase, TCR beta cDNA was made from approximately 0.55 ug of total RNA. For TCR beta, libraries were produced by three nested multiplex PCR rounds using slightly modified ARM-PCR. The first two PCR rounds used TRBV1-TRBV30 forward primers with a C-beta reverse primer, roughly 10 cycles each. TCRdb fed the multiplex PCR reads into MiXCR, producing one record per CDR3 protein. The table has fewer than 200,000 distinct CDR3 sequences, around four fifths seen once. CDR1 and CDR2 (germline): SGHAT, FQDESV (reference sequence). The CDR3 runs to 19 residues.

V usage is TRBV11-1 and J usage is TRBJ2-3; D is ambiguous. Source material: tumor tissue from primary liver carcinoma. The sequence was collected from a man aged 40-49 years with primary liver carcinoma and hepatitis B virus infection. The DNA for the CDR3 is TGTGCCAGCAGCTATGGTGGAAGCTCTGTTGGAGCCCGCACAGATACGCGGTATTTT. It encodes CASSYGGSSVGARTDTRYF.